Listed here are 6 T cell receptor beta chains from one sample, sequenced in a study of shared clonotypes between healthy human individuals. The method was immunoSEQ multiplex PCR; TCRdb's version includes in-frame clones alone and lacks a portion of them. Of some 2.1 million clones in the sample, about 95% are singletons; the top ten hold about 1.1%. CD8 cells classed as naive were CD45RO-negative and positively selected for CCR7, excluding terminally differentiated effector memory CD45RA+ cells. The source material was naive CD8+ T cells sorted from blood. The receptors come from a man aged 18-30 years in good health.

This rearrangement joins TRBV6-6 to TRBJ2-7, with 8 nucleotides matching TRBD1. Germline trimming cut 0 bases from V and 3 bases from J; bases unmatched to any gene: 4. Germline CDR1 and CDR2: MNHNY and SVGAGI (reference sequence). The CDR3 covers 15 residues. CDR3 residues: CASSYSAGGGYEQYF. The CDR3 DNA follows: TGTGCCAGCAGTTACTCGGCAGGGGGCGGCTACGAGCAGTACTTC.

The rearrangement joins TRBV19 to TRBJ2-7; a weak D match, TRBD1 (7 bases). Germline V gene sequence: CDR1 LNHDA, CDR2 SQIVND (reference sequence). There are 15 residues in the CDR3. V was trimmed by 3 bases and J by 5 bases, leaving 17 bases between them. The CDR3 coding sequence is TGTGCCAGTAGTATTTCGGAGGGGGCCGAAAACGAGCAGTACTTC. As protein: CASSISEGAENEQYF.

The chain uses TRBV30 and TRBJ2-3; no clear D. Germline-derived CDR1 and CDR2 are GTSNPN and SVGIG (reference sequence). The CDR3 sequence is 15 residues long. Trimming left V 1 base short and J 0 bases short, with 11 bases between. The CDR3 region is CAWSALSASTDTQYF. The CDR3, as DNA: TGTGCCTGGAGTGCCCTGAGCGCAAGCACAGATACGCAGTATTTT.

The CDR3 here is CASSLSPGLGTEAFF. In DNA form, the CDR3 reads TGTGCCAGCAGTTTATCCCCGGGTTTGGGCACTGAAGCTTTCTTT. The chain couples TRBV27 to TRBJ1-1; D is unresolved. CDR3 size: 15 residues. The germline gives CDR1 MNHEY, CDR2 SMNVEV (reference sequence). Between the trimmed V and J ends, which lost 0 bases and 4 bases, there was a span of 12 bases.

The chain employs TRBV9 and TRBJ2-5, with unresolved D. The CDR3 extends over 16 amino acids. Germline assignment: CDR1 SGDLS and CDR2 YYNGEE. The germline V and J ends were trimmed by 0 bases and 1 base, with 13 bases remaining between them. The chain's CDR3 is CASSVGANPLQETQYF. DNA for the CDR3: TGTGCCAGCAGCGTAGGGGCTAACCCGCTCCAAGAGACCCAGTACTTC.

The chain has TRBV9 and TRBJ2-7; the D gene is possibly TRBD1 (6 bases). Deletions cut 3 bases from V and 5 bases from J, with 12 bases between. Per the germline V gene, CDR1 is SGDLS and CDR2 is YYNGEE. The CDR3 length is 13 residues. The CDR3, as DNA: TGTGCCAGCAGCGATGGACAGAGAAACGAGCAGTACTTC. Its protein is CASSDGQRNEQYF.